The 18 T cell receptor beta chains below were found in one sample sequenced in a study of PD-L1 blockade in urothelial cancer. TCRdb's copy holds only in-frame clones and misses some; the assay was immunoSEQ multiplex PCR. The sample holds roughly 63,000 clones, around 86% seen once. Time point in this sample: pretreatment peripheral blood. Specimen: PBMCs, collected around atezolizumab (anti-PD-L1) treatment. The receptors were gathered from a man between 65 and 85 years old with urothelial cancer.

The chain employs TRBV12-1 and TRBJ1-1; the table's D gene call, TRBD1, was not cross checked with the DNA. TRBV12-1 is listed as a pseudogene. This CDR3 comprises 13 residues. CDR3 protein: CASSFGTNTEAFF. The CDR3 nucleotides are TGTGCCAGCAGCTTTGGAACAAACACTGAAGCTTTCTTT.

The V call is TRBV7-9, the J call TRBJ1-1, with D uncertain. V gave up 1 base and J gave up 4 bases, with 10 bases separating them. Germline lookup yields CDR1 SEHNR and CDR2 FQNEAQ (reference sequence). The length of the CDR3 is 14 residues. CDR3 sequence (DNA): TGTGCCAGCAGCTTAGGAGGCGGCGGCACTGAAGCTTTCTTT. Its translation: CASSLGGGGTEAFF.

V is TRBV7-8 and J is TRBJ2-2, with 11 bases matching TRBD1. The V gene's germline CDR1 is SGHVS and CDR2 FQNEAQ. V dropped 4 bases and J dropped 8; count of bases not matched to a gene: 9. The CDR3 runs 16 residues. CDR3 coding DNA: TGTGCCAGCAGCTCTTACCGGACAGGGGGCAGGGGGGAGCTGTTTTTT. Its protein is CASSSYRTGGRGELFF.

The chain joins TRBV19 to TRBJ1-2; D not resolved. Trimming took 5 bases from V and 3 from J, leaving 10 bases between them. The germline V gene encodes CDR1 LNHDA and CDR2 SQIVND (reference sequence). The CDR3 length is 13 residues. Written as DNA, the CDR3 is TGTGCCAGTAGTGAGGAGGGTGACTATGGCTACACCTTC. This sequence encodes CASSEEGDYGYTF.

This clone was counted a single time. The J gene is TRBJ1-5, the V gene TRBV6-1, with D perhaps matching TRBD1 (5 bases). The V gene's germline CDR1 is MNHNS and CDR2 SASEGT. Trimming shortened V by 5 bases and J by 6 bases, and 11 bases separated the two germline ends. The CDR3 contains 13 residues. CDR3 in amino acids: CASSPGGSQPQHF. Here the CDR3 DNA reads TGTGCCAGCAGTCCCGGGGGATCTCAGCCCCAGCATTTT.

V is TRBV19 and J is TRBJ1-1, with D possibly TRBD1 on 6 matching bases. Germline CDR1 is LNHDA and CDR2 is SQIVND (reference sequence). The CDR3 runs 15 residues. With 7 bases removed from V and 0 bases from J, the gap between germline ends came to 15 bases. The CDR3 nucleotides are TGTGCCAGTACGAGTCCGGGACATATGAACACTGAAGCTTTCTTT. Its translation: CASTSPGHMNTEAFF.

Comment on this clone: One end of the junction fails to match germline, which may point to a read error. The chain has TRBV7-7 and TRBJ2-5, with TRBD1 matching 9 bases. Germline V CDR1 and CDR2: SSHAT, FNYEAQ (reference sequence). The CDR3 consists of 16 residues. The CDR3 region is CASSIDGQGTQETQYF. The DNA of the CDR3 is TGTGCTAGCAGCATAGATGGACAGGGGACCCAAGAGACCCAGTACTTC.

The gene calls are TRBV27 and TRBJ2-6; D call uncertain. Germline assignment: CDR1 MNHEY and CDR2 SMNVEV (reference sequence). V dropped 5 bases and J dropped 1 base, with 3 bases sitting between them. The CDR3 totals 13 residues. In DNA form, the CDR3 reads TGTGCCAGCAGTACATCTGGGGCCAACGTCCTGACTTTC. Its protein product is CASSTSGANVLTF.

The gene calls are TRBV5-1 and TRBJ2-7; 7 bases fit TRBD1. From germline, CDR1 is SGHRS and CDR2 YFSETQ. There are 16 residues in the CDR3. V lost 4 bases to trimming and J lost 6 bases; unmatched junction nucleotides: 16. Here the CDR3 DNA reads TGCGCCAGCAGCCCCCAAGGGGGCCTGGAAATCTCCGAGCAGTACTTC. Its translation is CASSPQGGLEISEQYF.

This chain links TRBV11-3 with TRBJ2-1; 7 bases agree with TRBD2. From germline, CDR1 is SGHNT and CDR2 YENEEA. V gave up 5 bases and J gave up 6 bases; unmatched junction bases: 10. CDR3 length: 15 residues. This CDR3 reads CASSHGLVGGNEQFF. Written as DNA, the CDR3 is TGTGCCAGCAGCCATGGACTAGTGGGTGGCAATGAGCAGTTCTTC.

The J gene is TRBJ2-3, the V gene TRBV5-1, with D uncertain. The V gene's germline CDR1 is SGHRS and CDR2 YFSETQ. The V and J ends lost 0 bases and 8 bases respectively, with 4 bases between them. This CDR3 is built from 11 residues. The CDR3 loop is CASSLGATQYF. DNA of the CDR3: TGCGCCAGCAGCTTGGGGGCTACGCAGTATTTT.

This chain links TRBV5-8 with TRBJ1-5; maybe TRBD1 (5 bases). V shed 4 bases and J shed 2 bases, with 16 bases lying between them. The CDR3 has 16 amino acids. Germline loops: CDR1 SGHTS, CDR2 YDEGEE. CDR3 residues: CASSDRQGSRNQPQHF. CDR3 nucleotide sequence: TGTGCCAGCAGCGATCGCCAGGGATCTCGCAATCAGCCCCAGCATTTT.

This clone has only one observation. This specimen includes other DNA sequences encoding the same CDR3. J is TRBJ2-1 and V is TRBV5-1, with 9 bases aligning to TRBD1. CDR1 SGHRS and CDR2 YFSETQ come from the germline V gene. V lost 4 bases to trimming and J lost 5 bases; unmatched junction nucleotides: 1. The CDR3 contains 13 residues. The CDR3 sequence is CASSRDRDNEQFF. The DNA of the CDR3 is TGCGCCAGCAGCCGGGACAGGGACAATGAGCAGTTCTTC.

This clone was picked up one time. The CDR3 DNA follows: TGTGCCAGCAGGGCTAGGGGGGGCACCTACGAGCAGTACTTC. It specifies CASRARGGTYEQYF. The V call is TRBV6-1, the J call TRBJ2-7; tentative D call: TRBD2 (7 bases). The CDR3 covers 14 residues. Germline V CDR1 and CDR2: MNHNS, SASEGT. Trimming cost V 6 bases and J 2 bases, with 14 bases left between them.

The rearrangement links TRBV5-4 to TRBJ2-7; 8 nucleotides match TRBD2. Germline V gene data show CDR1 as SGHNT and CDR2 as YYREEE (reference sequence). The V gene end was trimmed by 3 bases and the J gene end by 7 bases; junction bases not matched to a gene: 12. The CDR3 has 15 residues. CDR3 region: CASSSAREGSREQYF. The CDR3 nucleotides are TGTGCCAGCAGCTCGGCTCGGGAGGGCTCGCGAGAGCAGTACTTC.

This rearrangement joins TRBV5-5 to TRBJ2-5, with 12 nucleotides matching TRBD2. CDR1 is SGHKS and CDR2 is YYEKEE in the germline V gene (reference sequence). The CDR3 sequence is 17 residues long. Trimming at V came to 0 bases and at J to 5 bases, leaving 8 bases not matched to a gene. The CDR3 nucleotides read TGTGCCAGCAGCTTGGGATCAACTAGCGGGAGGAGCGAGACCCAGTACTTC. Translating it yields CASSLGSTSGRSETQYF.

The CDR3 DNA reads TGTGCCATCAGTGAGTCGTTTTCTAGCGGGAAGGAAGATACGCAGTATTTT. Protein product: CAISESFSSGKEDTQYF. The chain is built from TRBV10-3 and TRBJ2-3, with TRBD2 matching over 9 bases. V dropped 0 bases and J dropped 5; count of bases not matched to a gene: 9. CDR3 size: 17 residues. CDR1 is ENHRY and CDR2 is SYGVKD in the germline V gene.

The CDR3 protein is CASSLGQASTEAFF. CDR3 nucleotides: TGTGCCAGCAGCTTAGGACAGGCGAGCACTGAAGCTTTCTTT. The rearrangement joins TRBV7-9 to TRBJ1-1; tentatively, D is TRBD1 (6 bases). V was pared by 1 base and J by 4 bases, with 10 bases between. This CDR3 is built from 14 residues. Germline V gene lookup returns CDR1 SEHNR and CDR2 FQNEAQ (reference sequence).